The rows below give T cell receptor beta chains drawn from one sample of a study of T cell responses to AZD1222 COVID-19 vaccine. Method: immunoSEQ multiplex PCR; TCRdb's copy keeps in-frame clones and lacks some. The sample carries 130,000 or so clones, approximately 90% recorded once. The material sequenced was peripheral blood, taken 28 days after the second dose of the MenACWY control vaccine. These receptors came from an adult who received the MenACWY meningococcal vaccine as a control. Both conserved end residues are part of each CDR3. Each record gives: J gene, V gene, clone size, D gene, CDR3 protein, CDR3 DNA. D genes are given only for firm matches. Expanded clones are given a class, and other clones once, few, many or no size at all.

TRBJ2-1,TRBV18,once,NA,CASSPGLNSYNEQFF,TGTGCCAGCTCACCGGGACTTAACTCCTACAATGAGCAGTTCTTC
TRBJ1-2,TRBV7-8,NA,TRBD1,CASSLGQGAYGYTF,TGTGCCAGCAGCTTGGGACAGGGGGCCTATGGCTACACCTTC
TRBJ2-5,TRBV24-1,NA,NA,CATSQKRAWGETQYF,TGTGCCACCAGTCAAAAGCGCGCGTGGGGGGAGACCCAGTACTTC
TRBJ1-2,TRBV6-5,NA,NA,CASSSSDRNGYGYTF,TGTGCCAGCAGTTCCTCCGACAGGAACGGCTATGGCTACACCTTC
TRBJ1-2,TRBV28,NA,TRBD1,CASSRQGNYGYTF,TGTGCCAGCAGTCGACAGGGGAACTATGGCTACACCTTC
TRBJ2-6,TRBV5-1,NA,TRBD1,CASSFHRAGTASGANVLTF,TGCGCCAGCAGTTTCCACCGGGCCGGGACAGCATCTGGGGCCAACGTCCTGACTTTC
TRBJ1-4,TRBV7-2,NA,TRBD1,CASSLHRDRGTSNEKLFF,TGTGCCAGCAGTCTACACCGGGACAGGGGTACTTCTAATGAAAAACTGTTTTTT
TRBJ1-2,TRBV5-6,NA,NA,CASSLVRPNYGYTF,TGTGCCAGCAGCTTGGTCAGACCTAACTATGGCTACACCTTC
TRBJ2-2,TRBV15,NA,NA,CATSRERRGRGELFF,TGTGCCACCAGCAGAGAAAGGAGGGGGCGAGGGGAGCTGTTTTTT
TRBJ1-5,TRBV12-3/TRBV12-4,NA,NA,CASRSSLRPQHF,TGTGCCAGCAGAAGTTCCCTACGGCCCCAGCATTTT
TRBJ2-7,TRBV7-6,NA,TRBD2,CASSGLAGALSEQYF,TGTGCCAGCAGCGGACTAGCGGGAGCTCTGTCCGAGCAGTACTTC
TRBJ1-2,TRBV5-1,once,NA,CASSLAENYGYTF,TGCGCCAGCAGTTTGGCCGAAAACTATGGCTACACCTTC
TRBJ1-1,TRBV6-1,NA,NA,CASSEGSSGTEAFF,TGTGCCAGCAGTGAAGGTTCATCAGGGACTGAAGCTTTCTTT
TRBJ2-7,TRBV2,NA,TRBD2,CASSVSPGGTYEQYF,TGTGCCAGCAGTGTTTCGCCGGGAGGTACCTACGAGCAGTACTTC
TRBJ1-1,TRBV4-1,NA,NA,CASSQDRGGMNTEAFF,TGCGCCAGCAGCCAAGACAGGGGTGGTATGAACACTGAAGCTTTCTTT
TRBJ2-1,TRBV18,NA,TRBD1,CASSVTGGSYNEQFF,TGTGCCAGCTCGGTGACAGGGGGATCCTACAATGAGCAGTTCTTC
TRBJ2-2,TRBV6-5,NA,TRBD2,CASSRLAGRTGELFF,TGTGCCAGCAGTAGACTAGCGGGACGCACCGGGGAGCTGTTTTTT
TRBJ2-5,TRBV15,NA,NA,CATSREAIETQYF,TGTGCCACCAGCAGGGAGGCTATAGAGACCCAGTACTTC
TRBJ2-7,TRBV30,NA,NA,CAWSVGGQGFYEQYF,TGTGCCTGGAGTGTAGGGGGGCAGGGCTTCTACGAGCAGTACTTC
TRBJ2-5,TRBV10-3,NA,NA,CAISGMRAGETQYF,TGTGCCATCAGTGGTATGAGGGCCGGGGAGACCCAGTACTTC
TRBJ2-7,TRBV6-4,NA,NA,CASPGRDDEQYF,TGTGCCAGCCCCGGGAGAGACGACGAGCAGTACTTC
TRBJ2-5,TRBV28,NA,NA,CASISPVGGRGEGGETQYF,TGTGCCAGCATCTCTCCCGTGGGCGGCAGGGGCGAAGGGGGGGAGACCCAGTACTTC
TRBJ2-2,TRBV24-1,few,TRBD1,CATRGQGATGELFF,TGTGCCACCAGGGGACAGGGGGCAACCGGGGAGCTGTTTTTT
TRBJ1-2,TRBV3-1/TRBV3-2,NA,NA,CASSQDGGPMQIDYGYTF,TGTGCCAGCAGCCAAGACGGGGGGCCCATGCAAATAGACTATGGCTACACCTTC
TRBJ1-2,TRBV2,NA,TRBD1,CASSPGGIYYGYTF,TGTGCCAGCAGCCCAGGGGGCATATACTATGGCTACACCTTC
TRBJ2-3,TRBV4-2,NA,TRBD2,CASRQPNPPRAGGPGADTQYF,TGTGCCAGCCGCCAACCCAACCCCCCTCGGGCGGGGGGGCCGGGGGCAGATACGCAGTATTTT
TRBJ2-7,TRBV6-1,NA,NA,CASSEALGRVYEQYF,TGTGCCAGCAGTGAAGCATTGGGTAGGGTCTACGAGCAGTACTTC
TRBJ1-4,TRBV18,NA,TRBD1,CASSKGGSNEKLFF,TGTGCCAGCTCAAAAGGGGGCTCTAATGAAAAACTGTTTTTT
TRBJ2-2,TRBV7-2,NA,NA,CASSLAVLAGELFF,TGTGCCAGCAGCTTAGCGGTATTGGCCGGGGAGCTGTTTTTT
TRBJ2-5,TRBV5-1,NA,TRBD1,CASSFDRGQETQYF,TGCGCCAGCAGCTTCGACAGGGGACAAGAGACCCAGTACTTC
TRBJ2-1,TRBV6-5,NA,NA,CASRPGVDINEQFF,TGTGCCAGCAGACCAGGGGTAGATATCAATGAGCAGTTCTTC
TRBJ1-3,TRBV3-1/TRBV3-2,NA,NA,CASSPADGATSGNTIYF,TGTGCCAGCAGCCCAGCTGACGGGGCAACAAGTGGAAACACCATATATTTT
TRBJ2-3,TRBV24-1,NA,NA,CATSDGRVIETDTQYF,TGTGCCACCAGTGATGGCAGGGTTATCGAGACAGATACGCAGTATTTT
TRBJ2-7,TRBV7-9,NA,NA,CASSSLEEYEQYF,TGTGCCAGCAGCTCCCTGGAAGAATACGAGCAGTACTTC
TRBJ1-1,TRBV5-1,few,TRBD1,CASSLRTGGKNTEAFF,TGCGCCAGCAGCTTGAGGACAGGGGGCAAGAACACTGAAGCTTTCTTT
TRBJ1-2,TRBV2,NA,NA,CASSETGAYGYTF,TGTGCCAGCAGTGAGACTGGGGCTTATGGCTACACCTTC
TRBJ2-5,TRBV19,NA,NA,CASSTIDRETQYF,TGTGCCAGTAGTACCATAGATCGAGAGACCCAGTACTTC
TRBJ1-2,TRBV30,NA,NA,CAWGANSRNYGYTF,TGTGCCTGGGGAGCTAATTCCAGAAACTATGGCTACACCTTC
TRBJ2-7,TRBV4-1,NA,TRBD2,CASSQVGSGTYEQYF,TGCGCCAGCAGCCAAGTTGGTAGCGGGACCTACGAGCAGTACTTC
TRBJ2-3,TRBV20-1,NA,NA,CSAPSIDTQYF,TGCAGTGCCCCCTCCATAGATACGCAGTATTTT
TRBJ2-4,TRBV28,NA,TRBD1,CASSLGQGGNIQYF,TGTGCCAGCAGTTTGGGACAGGGGGGAAACATTCAGTACTTC
TRBJ1-4,TRBV6-5,NA,NA,CASSYSIREKLFF,TGTGCCAGCAGTTACTCGATACGGGAAAAACTGTTTTTT
TRBJ2-2,TRBV11-2,NA,NA,CASSYSRGNTGELFF,TGTGCCAGCAGTTACAGCAGGGGAAACACCGGGGAGCTGTTTTTT
TRBJ2-7,TRBV6-5,NA,TRBD1,CASSLSGQGSYEQYF,TGTGCCAGCAGTTTATCGGGACAGGGCTCCTACGAGCAGTACTTC
TRBJ1-2,TRBV4-2,NA,NA,CASSQGVSGATYGYTF,TGTGCCAGCAGCCAAGGAGTCTCAGGGGCGACCTATGGCTACACCTTC
TRBJ1-2,TRBV10-3,NA,TRBD1,CAISEPGTGALYGYTF,TGTGCCATCAGTGAGCCTGGGACAGGGGCCCTCTATGGCTACACCTTC
TRBJ1-1,TRBV12-3/TRBV12-4,NA,NA,CASSLDRKVEAFF,TGTGCCAGCAGTTTGGACAGAAAGGTCGAAGCTTTCTTT
TRBJ2-1,TRBV9,NA,TRBD2,CASSVGKLSGSPYNEQFF,TGTGCCAGCAGCGTAGGGAAACTAAGCGGGAGCCCCTACAATGAGCAGTTCTTC
TRBJ1-6,TRBV6-5,NA,NA,CASSYSRDRGSPLHF,TGTGCCAGCAGTTACTCGCGGGACCGGGGTTCACCCCTCCACTTT